This TCR beta chain was obtained from a study of blood T cell repertoires in COVID-19. At the level of the study: Whether acute or convalescent, the COVID-19 samples came from the United States, Italy and Spain. Sample material is recorded as cDNA or gDNA derived from T cells, B-cell-depleted T cells, or PBMCs.

The CDR3 has 13 residues. Trimming shortened V by 5 bases and J by 4 bases, and 8 bases separated the two germline ends. Participant age was about 18 to 89 years, and participants resided in around 24 US areas. Authors' data handling: Estimation of nucleated cell counts was performed using reference gene primer amplification. The repertoire was sequenced with immunoSEQ multiplex PCR; TCRdb's copy has only in-frame clones and lacks some. That table supplies the V and J calls and clone size; D and trimming were determined from the DNA. The profile covers a few hundred thousand clones, with approximately 90% appearing a single time and more than 1% taken by the ten largest.

Sequencing input: PBMCs or T cells enriched from blood (not recorded which). The J gene is TRBJ1-4, the V gene TRBV12-3 or TRBV12-4; a weak D match, TRBD1 (5 bases). The clonotype originates from a woman in her late teens or twenties who had recovered from COVID-19. CDR3 DNA: TGTGCCAGCAGTCATGACAGTAATGAAAAACTGTTTTTT. Amino acids: CASSHDSNEKLFF.